This is a list of T cell receptor beta chains from one sample in a study of blood T cell repertoires in COVID-19. The protocol was immunoSEQ multiplex PCR, while the TCRdb copy is restricted to in-frame clones and leaves out a portion. The repertoire has 200,000 or so clones, around 86% of them found once; the top ten carry roughly 3%. The sequencing input was peripheral blood. The origin of the receptors is a man in his 60s with acute or convalescent COVID-19. The CDR3 runs from the conserved cysteine through the conserved F or W. The D gene is left open where the match is weak. Rows may omit the clone size; those that give it use once, few, many or a size class.

cdr3_aa: CASSETGTGQPQHF
cdr3_nt: TGCGCCAGCAGTGAGACTGGTACGGGTCAGCCCCAGCATTTT
cdr3_length: 14
d_call: -
clone_size: -
v_call: TRBV10-2
j_call: TRBJ1-5

cdr3_aa: CASSLTGVDTQYF
cdr3_nt: TGTGCCAGCAGCTTAACCGGTGTGGATACGCAGTATTTT
cdr3_length: 13
d_call: -
clone_size: -
v_call: TRBV7-3
j_call: TRBJ2-3

cdr3_aa: CASTQRGHGYTF
cdr3_nt: TGTGCCAGTACCCAAAGGGGTCATGGCTACACCTTC
cdr3_length: 12
d_call: -
clone_size: -
v_call: TRBV19
j_call: TRBJ1-2

cdr3_aa: CASSLGVGQGGNYGYTF
cdr3_nt: TGCGCCAGCAGCTTGGGAGTCGGACAGGGGGGGAACTATGGCTACACCTTC
cdr3_length: 17
d_call: TRBD1
clone_size: -
v_call: TRBV5-1
j_call: TRBJ1-2

cdr3_aa: CASSLGQGLSNYGYTF
cdr3_nt: TGCGCCAGCAGCCTGGGACAGGGGTTGTCTAACTATGGCTACACCTTC
cdr3_length: 16
d_call: TRBD1
clone_size: once
v_call: TRBV4-1
j_call: TRBJ1-2

cdr3_aa: CASSLGLAGGGQETQYF
cdr3_nt: TGTGCCAGCAGCTTGGGACTAGCGGGGGGAGGCCAAGAGACCCAGTACTTC
cdr3_length: 17
d_call: TRBD2
clone_size: -
v_call: TRBV7-2
j_call: TRBJ2-5

cdr3_aa: CASSLAGLAGGSSYNEQFF
cdr3_nt: TGTGCCAGCAGCTTGGCTGGGCTAGCGGGGGGAAGCTCCTACAATGAGCAGTTCTTC
cdr3_length: 19
d_call: TRBD2
clone_size: -
v_call: TRBV5-8
j_call: TRBJ2-1

cdr3_aa: CASSSSPGLRYNEQFF
cdr3_nt: TGTGCCAGCAGCTCTTCCCCGGGGTTACGCTACAATGAGCAGTTCTTC
cdr3_length: 16
d_call: -
clone_size: -
v_call: TRBV7-3
j_call: TRBJ2-1

cdr3_aa: CASSELPAGRPYEQYF
cdr3_nt: TGTGCCAGCAGTGAACTCCCCGCAGGGAGGCCCTACGAGCAGTACTTC
cdr3_length: 16
d_call: -
clone_size: once
v_call: TRBV27
j_call: TRBJ2-7

cdr3_aa: CASNWGLGLGESTDTQYF
cdr3_nt: TGTGCCAGCAACTGGGGACTTGGTTTGGGGGAAAGCACAGATACGCAGTATTTT
cdr3_length: 18
d_call: -
clone_size: few
v_call: TRBV11-2
j_call: TRBJ2-3

cdr3_aa: CASSDHNTEAFF
cdr3_nt: TGCGCCAGCAGCGATCACAATACTGAAGCTTTCTTT
cdr3_length: 12
d_call: -
clone_size: -
v_call: TRBV10-2
j_call: TRBJ1-1

cdr3_aa: CASSLEGGQGAYEQYF
cdr3_nt: TGTGCCAGCAGCTTAGAGGGGGGACAGGGGGCCTACGAGCAGTACTTC
cdr3_length: 16
d_call: TRBD1
clone_size: -
v_call: TRBV11-2
j_call: TRBJ2-7

cdr3_aa: CASSQGRTGPYEQYF
cdr3_nt: TGTGCCAGCAGCCAAGGTCGGACAGGGCCCTACGAGCAGTACTTC
cdr3_length: 15
d_call: TRBD1
clone_size: -
v_call: TRBV3-1/TRBV3-2
j_call: TRBJ2-7

cdr3_aa: CASSYPTLGGEAFF
cdr3_nt: TGTGCCAGCAGTTACCCCACCCTAGGGGGTGAAGCTTTCTTT
cdr3_length: 14
d_call: -
clone_size: -
v_call: TRBV6-5
j_call: TRBJ1-1

cdr3_aa: CASSQVAGIKSDNEQFF
cdr3_nt: TGTGCCAGCAGCCAAGTCGCGGGGATAAAGTCCGACAATGAGCAGTTCTTC
cdr3_length: 17
d_call: -
clone_size: -
v_call: TRBV14
j_call: TRBJ2-1

cdr3_aa: CASSNRATSVYEQYF
cdr3_nt: TGTGCCAGCAGCAACAGGGCCACGTCGGTTTACGAGCAGTACTTC
cdr3_length: 15
d_call: -
clone_size: -
v_call: TRBV13
j_call: TRBJ2-7

cdr3_aa: CASGAGDFNEQFF
cdr3_nt: TGCGCCAGCGGAGCCGGGGATTTCAATGAGCAGTTCTTC
cdr3_length: 13
d_call: -
clone_size: -
v_call: TRBV10-1
j_call: TRBJ2-1

cdr3_aa: CASSPWGPSYEQYF
cdr3_nt: TGTGCCAGCTCACCGTGGGGCCCCTCCTACGAGCAGTACTTC
cdr3_length: 14
d_call: -
clone_size: -
v_call: TRBV18
j_call: TRBJ2-7

cdr3_aa: CASSDWTDYEQYF
cdr3_nt: TGTGCCAGCAGTGACTGGACAGACTACGAGCAGTACTTC
cdr3_length: 13
d_call: -
clone_size: -
v_call: TRBV6-2/TRBV6-3
j_call: TRBJ2-7

cdr3_aa: CASSEQGLNTGELFF
cdr3_nt: TGTGCCAGCAGTGAGCAGGGCCTGAACACCGGGGAGCTGTTTTTT
cdr3_length: 15
d_call: -
clone_size: once
v_call: TRBV2
j_call: TRBJ2-2

cdr3_aa: CASTPGHGTPLHF
cdr3_nt: TGTGCCAGCACCCCAGGGCATGGGACACCCCTCCACTTT
cdr3_length: 13
d_call: -
clone_size: few
v_call: TRBV11-2
j_call: TRBJ1-6

cdr3_aa: CASSYYSRSEQYF
cdr3_nt: TGTGCCAGCAGTTACTACTCCCGGTCGGAGCAGTACTTC
cdr3_length: 13
d_call: -
clone_size: -
v_call: TRBV6-2/TRBV6-3
j_call: TRBJ2-7

cdr3_aa: CASSIRQGGNSPLHF
cdr3_nt: TGTGCCAGTAGTATAAGGCAGGGGGGAAATTCACCCCTCCACTTT
cdr3_length: 15
d_call: TRBD1
clone_size: -
v_call: TRBV19
j_call: TRBJ1-6

cdr3_aa: CASSLLAGGPGNEQFF
cdr3_nt: TGTGCCAGCAGTCTTCTAGCGGGGGGGCCCGGCAATGAGCAGTTCTTC
cdr3_length: 16
d_call: TRBD2
clone_size: -
v_call: TRBV27
j_call: TRBJ2-1

cdr3_aa: CASSIDAGLETQYF
cdr3_nt: TGTGCCAGTAGTATAGACGCAGGGTTGGAGACCCAGTACTTC
cdr3_length: 14
d_call: -
clone_size: -
v_call: TRBV19
j_call: TRBJ2-5

cdr3_aa: CASSKGGVSGNTIYF
cdr3_nt: TGTGCCAGCTCTAAGGGAGGGGTCTCTGGAAACACCATATATTTT
cdr3_length: 15
d_call: -
clone_size: -
v_call: TRBV28
j_call: TRBJ1-3

cdr3_aa: CAADRGGGYTF
cdr3_nt: TGTGCCGCGGACAGGGGGGGAGGCTACACCTTC
cdr3_length: 11
d_call: TRBD1
clone_size: -
v_call: TRBV30
j_call: TRBJ1-2

cdr3_aa: CASSLGTGVKKLFF
cdr3_nt: TGTGCCAGCAGCCTCGGGACAGGGGTGAAAAAACTGTTTTTT
cdr3_length: 14
d_call: TRBD1
clone_size: -
v_call: TRBV6-5
j_call: TRBJ1-4

cdr3_aa: CASSSLDRGRPNEQFF
cdr3_nt: TGCGCCAGCAGCTCCCTGGACAGGGGGCGCCCCAATGAGCAGTTCTTC
cdr3_length: 16
d_call: TRBD1
clone_size: -
v_call: TRBV5-1
j_call: TRBJ2-1

cdr3_aa: CASSLVLGTGRAGELFF
cdr3_nt: TGTGCCAGCAGTTTGGTCTTAGGGACAGGTCGGGCCGGGGAGCTGTTTTTT
cdr3_length: 17
d_call: TRBD1
clone_size: -
v_call: TRBV27
j_call: TRBJ2-2

cdr3_aa: CASSPQDRAEGGREKLFF
cdr3_nt: TGTGCCAGCAGTCCCCAGGACAGGGCGGAGGGGGGCCGGGAAAAACTGTTTTTT
cdr3_length: 18
d_call: TRBD1
clone_size: -
v_call: TRBV28
j_call: TRBJ1-4

cdr3_aa: CASSKWRAGSYEQYF
cdr3_nt: TGTGCCAGCAGTAAATGGCGGGCGGGCTCCTACGAGCAGTACTTC
cdr3_length: 15
d_call: -
clone_size: -
v_call: TRBV2
j_call: TRBJ2-7

cdr3_aa: CASSSGNAGGEKLFF
cdr3_nt: TGTGCCAGTAGCAGTGGGAATGCCGGGGGTGAAAAACTGTTTTTT
cdr3_length: 15
d_call: -
clone_size: -
v_call: TRBV19
j_call: TRBJ1-4

cdr3_aa: CASSQDIRGRQGGTDTQYF
cdr3_nt: TGTGCCAGCAGCCAAGATATAAGAGGCCGACAGGGAGGAACAGATACGCAGTATTTT
cdr3_length: 19
d_call: -
clone_size: -
v_call: TRBV14
j_call: TRBJ2-3

cdr3_aa: CASSVGGGGVNTEAFF
cdr3_nt: TGTGCCAGCAGCGTAGGAGGGGGGGGTGTGAACACTGAAGCTTTCTTT
cdr3_length: 16
d_call: -
clone_size: -
v_call: TRBV9
j_call: TRBJ1-1

cdr3_aa: CASSFSTHGETQYF
cdr3_nt: TGTGCCAGCAGTTTTTCGACACACGGCGAGACCCAGTACTTC
cdr3_length: 14
d_call: -
clone_size: -
v_call: TRBV28
j_call: TRBJ2-5

cdr3_aa: CASSPPGQGLNEQFF
cdr3_nt: TGTGCCAGCTCACCCCCGGGACAGGGGTTGAATGAGCAGTTCTTC
cdr3_length: 15
d_call: TRBD1
clone_size: -
v_call: TRBV18
j_call: TRBJ2-1

cdr3_aa: CASSPLEVLNEQFF
cdr3_nt: TGTGCCAGCAGCCCCCTCGAGGTATTGAATGAGCAGTTCTTC
cdr3_length: 14
d_call: -
clone_size: -
v_call: TRBV7-9
j_call: TRBJ2-1

cdr3_aa: CASSYTEGGAGSPLHF
cdr3_nt: TGTGCCAGCAGCTATACAGAAGGGGGCGCGGGGTCACCCCTCCACTTT
cdr3_length: 16
d_call: TRBD1
clone_size: -
v_call: TRBV11-2
j_call: TRBJ1-6

cdr3_aa: CASSQDPAGGGKEAFF
cdr3_nt: TGCGCCAGCAGCCAAGATCCAGCGGGAGGGGGCAAGGAAGCTTTCTTT
cdr3_length: 16
d_call: TRBD1
clone_size: once
v_call: TRBV4-3
j_call: TRBJ1-1